This T cell receptor beta chain came from a study of T cell clonotyping in hematopoietic cell transplantation. In the case of this clone: Antigen unknown.

V lost 0 bases, J lost 6 bases, and 6 bases lay in between. Germline values: CDR1 MNHEY, CDR2 SVGAGI. There are 13 residues in the CDR3. The time point was: recipient sample about 28 days before transplant, after cytoreduction. Recipients were bled about 28 days pretransplant and at posttransplant days 30, 100, 180. General study points: Graft donor and pretransplant recipient Inverse Simpson Index values predicted broader posttransplant TCR diversity. At the given depth, recipient repertoires were over 95% de novo clonotypes.

The assay was immunoSEQ multiplex PCR, and TCRdb's table has in-frame clones only and misses some. The sample lists 29,000 or so clones, 60% to 85% occurring once. The sample consisted of peripheral blood mononuclear cells, taken before stem cell transplant. The origin of this receptor is a woman in her 30s with chronic myeloid leukemia. Some clones in this sample may be carry-over from other donors' samples. The chain uses TRBV6-5 and TRBJ1-5; no firm D call. CDR3 region: CASSYSRLQPQHF. For the CDR3, the DNA is TGTGCCAGCAGTTACTCGAGACTTCAGCCCCAGCATTTT.